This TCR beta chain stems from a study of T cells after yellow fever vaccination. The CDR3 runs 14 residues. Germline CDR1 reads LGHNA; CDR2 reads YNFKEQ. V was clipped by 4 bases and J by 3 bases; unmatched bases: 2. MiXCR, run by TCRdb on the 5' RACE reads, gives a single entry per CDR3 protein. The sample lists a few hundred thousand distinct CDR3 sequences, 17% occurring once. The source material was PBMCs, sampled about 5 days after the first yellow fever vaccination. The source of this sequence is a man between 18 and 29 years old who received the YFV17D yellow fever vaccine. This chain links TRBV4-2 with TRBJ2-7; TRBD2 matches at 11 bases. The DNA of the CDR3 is TGTGCCAGCAGCCCACTAGCGGGGGACTACGAGCAGTACTTC. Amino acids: CASSPLAGDYEQYF.